The clone carrying this TCR beta chain was seen a few times. The antigen remains undetermined. The record originates from a study of T-cell reconstitution after alpha-beta-depleted transplantation in children. The TCRbeta library incorporated unique molecular identifiers. Via MiXCR, TCRdb re-called the PCR reads, giving one row per CDR3 protein. The repertoire includes more than 200,000 distinct CDR3 sequences, about 25% of them detected once, and about 2.8% sits in the top ten. The J segment lost 10 bases and the V segment lost 4 bases, leaving 8 bases of the junction unmatched. The CDR3 sequence is 13 residues long. CDR1 and CDR2 (germline): SGHRS, YFSETQ. Study outcomes and limitations: Most T-cell counts and diversity one year after the transplant came from T cells that were newly produced.

The specimen comprised PBMCs, sampled before TCRalphabeta/CD19-depleted stem cell transplant. The source is a girl aged 2-10 years with Fanconi anemia, due to receive a stem cell transplant. This chain connects TRBV5-1 to TRBJ2-1; 7 nucleotides match TRBD1. This CDR3 reads CASSDAGTVEQFF. CDR3 DNA sequence: TGCGCCAGCAGCGATGCCGGGACAGTCGAGCAGTTCTTC.